A single sample gave rise to the 8 T cell receptor beta chains below, sequenced in a study of technical replicates of blood from a few donors. Sequenced by immunoSEQ multiplex PCR; TCRdb stores in-frame clones only, minus some. This table holds tens of thousands of clones, 90% to 95% found once. Sequencing input: T cells isolated from PBMCs. The receptors were gathered from a human donor in good health.

The chain uses TRBV4-1 and TRBJ2-1; TRBD1 aligns across 9 bases. The CDR3 is made up of 15 amino acids. The trim removed 2 bases at V and 7 bases at J, leaving 6 bases unmatched. Germline loops: CDR1 MGHRA, CDR2 YSYEKL. CDR3 loop: CASSQYTGGGNEQFF. The CDR3 region has the DNA TGCGCCAGCAGCCAATATACAGGGGGCGGAAATGAGCAGTTCTTC.

This sequence joins TRBV30 and TRBJ1-5; D uncertain. This CDR3 has 11 residues. The V gene lost 5 bases and the J gene lost 6 bases, with 8 bases spanning the gap. Germline CDR1 and CDR2: GTSNPN and SVGIG (reference sequence). CDR3 amino acids: CAWEQFQPQHF. The CDR3 nucleotides are TGTGCCTGGGAGCAATTTCAGCCCCAGCATTTT.

The chain carries TRBV28 and TRBJ2-1; TRBD2 might be the D (6 bases). V lost 3 bases and J 6 bases, leaving 12 bases between the germline ends. Germline CDR1 reads MDHEN; CDR2 reads SYDVKM. The CDR3 runs to 14 residues. This CDR3 is CASSFLGRPNEQFF. The CDR3 DNA is TGTGCCAGCAGTTTTCTAGGGAGGCCCAATGAGCAGTTCTTC.

The sample holds a few counts of this clone. V and J are TRBV30 and TRBJ1-1; D is undetermined. Trimming removed 4 bases from V and 5 bases from J, with 14 bases in between. The CDR3 spans 13 residues. From germline, CDR1 is GTSNPN and CDR2 SVGIG (reference sequence). This CDR3 is CAWKRLGGTEAFF. DNA for the CDR3: TGTGCCTGGAAGAGGCTAGGCGGGACTGAAGCTTTCTTT.

In regard to this clone: The junction shows a germline mismatch at one end, possibly a read error. This chain uses TRBV13 with TRBJ2-7; 13 bases line up with TRBD2. Germline V CDR1 and CDR2: PRHDT, FYEKMQ (reference sequence). CDR3 length equals 18 residues. The CDR3 coding sequence is TGTGCCAGCAGCCTAGGACTAGCGGGAGATAGGTCCGGCTACGAGCAGTACTTC. This encodes CASSLGLAGDRSGYEQYF. The full variable domain, in which reference TRBV13 and TRBJ2-7 provide the parts outside the CDR3, is AAGVIQSPRHLIKEKRETATLKCYPIPRHDTVYWYQQGPGQDPQFLISFYEKMQSDKGSIPDRFSAQQFSDYHSELNMSSLELGDSALYFCASSLGLAGDRSGYEQYFGPGTRLTVT.

The chain has TRBV14 and TRBJ2-2; D might be TRBD2 (8 bases). Germline CDR1 is SGHDN and CDR2 is FVKESK. The V gene lost 10 bases and the J gene lost 8 bases, with 32 bases spanning the gap. This CDR3 comprises 18 residues. CDR3 in DNA: TGTGCCAACAGACAGGGAACCCCACTAGCGGTAAGGGAAGGGGAGCTGTTTTTT. Its translation is CANRQGTPLAVREGELFF.

The J gene is TRBJ1-3, the V gene TRBV11-2; 7 nucleotides align to TRBD1. V was pared by 9 bases and J by 4 bases, with 9 bases of the junction left unmatched. The CDR3 has 14 residues. In germline, CDR1 is SGHAT, CDR2 FQNNGV. CDR3 DNA sequence: TGTGCCAGGAAGAGCTCAGGGGGGGGAAACACCATATATTTT. It yields the protein CARKSSGGGNTIYF.

The V and J genes are TRBV11-2 and TRBJ2-3, with a possible D match to TRBD2 (6 bases). V was pared by 6 bases and J by 6 bases, with 19 bases between. The V gene's germline CDR1 is SGHAT and CDR2 FQNNGV. The CDR3 spans 15 residues. The CDR3 sequence is CASSSSGRRADTQYF. CDR3 in DNA: TGTGCCAGCAGTTCAAGCGGGCGAAGGGCCGATACGCAGTATTTT. The entire variable domain, with the rest obtained from reference TRBV11-2 and TRBJ2-3, is as follows: EAGVAQSPRYKIIEKRQSVAFWCNPISGHATLYWYQQILGQGPKLLIQFQNNGVVDDSQLPKDRFSAERLKGVDSTLKIQPAKLEDSAVYLCASSSSGRRADTQYFGPGTRLTVL.